This is a list of T cell receptor beta chains from one sample in a study of molecular identifiers for immune sequencing clone quantification. TCRdb reprocessed the PCR reads via MiXCR and lists one record per CDR3 protein. The sample includes approximately 590,000 distinct CDR3 sequences, roughly 23% of them seen just once. Sequencing input: naive CD8+ T cells from blood, with Jurkat cell RNA spiked in. These receptors were obtained from a human donor in good health. Some libraries in this study had Jurkat cell RNA spiked in. The CDR3 runs from the conserved cysteine through the conserved F or W. The D gene is left open where the match is weak. Size is omitted from some rows. Given values are once, few, many or a class for expanded clones.

clone size: few; J gene: TRBJ2-3; V gene: TRBV2; D gene: .; CDR3 DNA: TGTGCCAGCCTGGGGGCAACTGGTAGCACAGATACGCAGTATTTT; CDR3 protein: CASLGATGSTDTQYF
clone size: many; J gene: TRBJ1-6; V gene: TRBV24-1; D gene: TRBD1; CDR3 DNA: TGTGCCACCAGTGATCCAAGGACAGGGCACAATTCACCCCTCCACTTT; CDR3 protein: CATSDPRTGHNSPLHF
clone size: few; J gene: TRBJ1-2; V gene: TRBV28; D gene: .; CDR3 DNA: TGTGCCAGCAGCGTTACAGGTTCGGGCTACACCTTC; CDR3 protein: CASSVTGSGYTF
clone size: many; J gene: TRBJ1-1; V gene: TRBV25-1; D gene: .; CDR3 DNA: TGTGCCAGCAGTGACAGGCACACTGAAGCTTTCTTT; CDR3 protein: CASSDRHTEAFF
clone size: many; J gene: TRBJ2-7; V gene: TRBV25-1; D gene: TRBD2; CDR3 DNA: TGTGCCAGCAGTGAAGTGACTAGCGGGAGGGTTGGAGAGCAGTACTTC; CDR3 protein: CASSEVTSGRVGEQYF
clone size: once; J gene: TRBJ2-1; V gene: TRBV14; D gene: .; CDR3 DNA: TGTGCCAGCAGCCAAGGTTTGCTCTTTTGGGAGCAGCTCTTC; CDR3 protein: CASSQGLLFWEQLF
clone size: many; J gene: TRBJ2-7; V gene: TRBV11-2; D gene: TRBD1; CDR3 DNA: TGTGCCAGCAGCACAGGGGTTTCCTACGAGCAGTACTTC; CDR3 protein: CASSTGVSYEQYF
clone size: .; J gene: TRBJ2-5; V gene: TRBV11-3; D gene: .; CDR3 DNA: TGTGCCAGCAGCCGAGAGGGTCCAGGTTTAATGGAGACCCAGTACTTC; CDR3 protein: CASSREGPGLMETQYF
clone size: few; J gene: TRBJ2-1; V gene: TRBV12-3/TRBV12-4; D gene: .; CDR3 DNA: TGTGCCAGCAGTCCCCCCTCTAGAAATGAGCAGTTCTTC; CDR3 protein: CASSPPSRNEQFF
clone size: .; J gene: TRBJ1-5; V gene: TRBV19; D gene: .; CDR3 DNA: TGTGCCAGTAGTATTGGGCAGGGGAAGAATCAGCCCCAGCATTTT; CDR3 protein: CASSIGQGKNQPQHF
clone size: .; J gene: TRBJ2-7; V gene: TRBV5-1; D gene: TRBD1; CDR3 DNA: TGCGTCAGCAGCCCGGGACAGGGCCTCCACGAGCAGTACTTC; CDR3 protein: CVSSPGQGLHEQYF
clone size: many; J gene: TRBJ2-6; V gene: TRBV7-2; D gene: .; CDR3 DNA: TGTGCCAGCAGCTTAGAAGGAGGGGAAGATTTCTCTGGGGCCAACGTCCTGACTTTC; CDR3 protein: CASSLEGGEDFSGANVLTF
clone size: many; J gene: TRBJ1-1; V gene: TRBV29-1; D gene: .; CDR3 DNA: TGCAGCGTTGCTGACATGGCCATGAACACTGAAGCTTTCTTT; CDR3 protein: CSVADMAMNTEAFF
clone size: .; J gene: TRBJ1-2; V gene: TRBV20-1; D gene: .; CDR3 DNA: TGCAGTGCTGGCCCCAGTCCAACGGACTATGGCTACACCTTC; CDR3 protein: CSAGPSPTDYGYTF
clone size: many; J gene: TRBJ2-5; V gene: TRBV24-1; D gene: .; CDR3 DNA: TGTGCCACCAGTGGGACGGCCCAAGAGACCCAGTACTTC; CDR3 protein: CATSGTAQETQYF
clone size: few; J gene: TRBJ2-5; V gene: TRBV6-5; D gene: TRBD2; CDR3 DNA: TGTGCCAGCAGTTACGGGACTAGCTCGGAGACCCAGTACTTC; CDR3 protein: CASSYGTSSETQYF
clone size: few; J gene: TRBJ1-2; V gene: TRBV7-9; D gene: .; CDR3 DNA: TGTGCCAGCAGCAAAGGGAAGGGGGGGGACATTTATGGCTACACCTTC; CDR3 protein: CASSKGKGGDIYGYTF
clone size: .; J gene: TRBJ1-2; V gene: TRBV6-5; D gene: TRBD1; CDR3 DNA: TGTGCCAGCAGTTACTCCGACGTCAGGGGGCGGCTTGGCTACACCTTC; CDR3 protein: CASSYSDVRGRLGYTF
clone size: few; J gene: TRBJ1-3; V gene: TRBV12-5; D gene: TRBD1; CDR3 DNA: TGTGCTAGTGGTTGGACCACAGGGGGATCTGGAAACACCATATATTTT; CDR3 protein: CASGWTTGGSGNTIYF
clone size: .; J gene: TRBJ2-3; V gene: TRBV29-1; D gene: .; CDR3 DNA: TGCAGCCCACAAGACGGAGATCCGCAGTATTTT; CDR3 protein: CSPQDGDPQYF
clone size: many; J gene: TRBJ1-1; V gene: TRBV4-1; D gene: .; CDR3 DNA: TGCGCCAGCAGCCAAGATGCAGCGAACACTGAAGCTTTCTTT; CDR3 protein: CASSQDAANTEAFF
clone size: .; J gene: TRBJ1-4; V gene: TRBV20-1; D gene: TRBD1; CDR3 DNA: TGCAGTGCTAGATGGGGGGACAGAAATGAAAAACTGTTTTTT; CDR3 protein: CSARWGDRNEKLFF
clone size: many; J gene: TRBJ1-5; V gene: TRBV6-2/TRBV6-3; D gene: .; CDR3 DNA: TGTGCCAGCAGCTCATCTTTAGGGAGCAATCAGCCCCAGCATTTT; CDR3 protein: CASSSSLGSNQPQHF
clone size: few; J gene: TRBJ1-5; V gene: TRBV4-1; D gene: .; CDR3 DNA: TGCGCCAGCAGCCAAGTCAGACCGGGGGGCAATCAGCCCCAGCATTTT; CDR3 protein: CASSQVRPGGNQPQHF
clone size: .; J gene: TRBJ2-7; V gene: TRBV20-1; D gene: .; CDR3 DNA: TGCAGTGCTAGAGATCCTAAGGTGTCGAGCTCCTACGAGCAGTACTTC; CDR3 protein: CSARDPKVSSSYEQYF
clone size: .; J gene: TRBJ2-2; V gene: TRBV11-1; D gene: TRBD2; CDR3 DNA: TGTGCCAGCAGCTTAGAAGCGGGAGTTTACACCGGGGAGCTGTTTTTT; CDR3 protein: CASSLEAGVYTGELFF
clone size: .; J gene: TRBJ2-3; V gene: TRBV7-9; D gene: .; CDR3 DNA: TGTGCCAGCAGCTTAGACAAACGGGCAAGAACTAGCACAGATACGCAGTATTTT; CDR3 protein: CASSLDKRARTSTDTQYF
clone size: few; J gene: TRBJ2-3; V gene: TRBV24-1; D gene: TRBD2; CDR3 DNA: TGTGCCACCAGTGATCTCGCTAGCGGGAGGGCAGATACGCAGTATTTT; CDR3 protein: CATSDLASGRADTQYF
clone size: .; J gene: TRBJ2-7; V gene: TRBV6-6; D gene: TRBD1; CDR3 DNA: TGTGCCAGCACTCGGACAGGCGAGATATACGAGCAGTACTTC; CDR3 protein: CASTRTGEIYEQYF
clone size: .; J gene: TRBJ1-1; V gene: TRBV11-2; D gene: .; CDR3 DNA: TGTGCCAGCAGCCAAAAGAGGAACCTCGGAAGTATCACTGAAGCTTTCTTT; CDR3 protein: CASSQKRNLGSITEAFF
clone size: few; J gene: TRBJ1-4; V gene: TRBV14; D gene: .; CDR3 DNA: TGTGCCAGCAGCTTTAAGGGTTGGAATGAAAAACTGTTTTTT; CDR3 protein: CASSFKGWNEKLFF
clone size: .; J gene: TRBJ1-3; V gene: TRBV14; D gene: .; CDR3 DNA: TGTGCCAGCAGCCACGACAGTAACTCTGGAAACACCATATATTTT; CDR3 protein: CASSHDSNSGNTIYF
clone size: .; J gene: TRBJ1-5; V gene: TRBV20-1; D gene: .; CDR3 DNA: TGCAGTGCTACAGACAGATATAGCAATCAGCCCCAGCATTTT; CDR3 protein: CSATDRYSNQPQHF
clone size: many; J gene: TRBJ1-4; V gene: TRBV2; D gene: .; CDR3 DNA: TGTGCCAGCACCGACAGACGAAATGAAAAACTGTTTTTT; CDR3 protein: CASTDRRNEKLFF
clone size: few; J gene: TRBJ2-7; V gene: TRBV7-9; D gene: .; CDR3 DNA: TGTGCCAGCAGCGGGCGGACGGGAGCCGCCTACGAGCAGTACTTC; CDR3 protein: CASSGRTGAAYEQYF